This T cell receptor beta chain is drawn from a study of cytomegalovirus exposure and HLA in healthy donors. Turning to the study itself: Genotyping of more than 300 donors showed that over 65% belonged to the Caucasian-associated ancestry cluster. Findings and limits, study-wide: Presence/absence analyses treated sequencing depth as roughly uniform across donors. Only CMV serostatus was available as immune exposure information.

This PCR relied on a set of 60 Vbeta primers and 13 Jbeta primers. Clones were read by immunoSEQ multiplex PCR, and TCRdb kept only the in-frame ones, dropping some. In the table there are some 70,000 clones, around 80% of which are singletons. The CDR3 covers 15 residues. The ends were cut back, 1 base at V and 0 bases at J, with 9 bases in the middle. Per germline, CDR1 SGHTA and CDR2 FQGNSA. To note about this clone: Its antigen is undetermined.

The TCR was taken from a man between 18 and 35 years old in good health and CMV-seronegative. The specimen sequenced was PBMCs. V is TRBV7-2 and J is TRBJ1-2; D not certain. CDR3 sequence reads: CASSLGPDTNYGYTF. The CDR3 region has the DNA TGTGCCAGCAGCTTAGGGCCAGACACTAACTATGGCTACACCTTC.